The clone carrying this TCR beta chain was observed a single time. Participants, roughly 18 to 89 years old, spanned 25 or so US areas. This CDR3 has 14 residues. V lost 7 bases to trimming and J lost 4 bases; unmatched junction nucleotides: 9. Per the germline V gene, CDR1 is SGHRS and CDR2 is YFSETQ. This sample is drawn from a study of blood T cell repertoires in COVID-19. About the study: Samples representing acute and convalescent COVID-19 were sourced from the United States, Italy and Spain. Nucleic acid was either cDNA or gDNA, and it came from T cells, B-cell-depleted T cells, or PBMCs.

Study processing details: Amplification of reference gene primers provided the estimated nucleated cell counts. The assay was immunoSEQ multiplex PCR, and TCRdb's table has in-frame clones only and misses some. V, J and clone size are those of that table, while D and trimming were read from the DNA. The sample holds just over 150,000 clones, roughly 88% seen once. Input material: PBMCs or T cells enriched from blood (not recorded which). The clonotype was recovered from a woman between 50 and 59 years old who had recovered from COVID-19. The rearrangement uses TRBV5-1 and TRBJ1-2, with 8 bases lining up with TRBD1. CDR3 amino acids: CASRWDRQSYGYTF. The CDR3 DNA reads as TGCGCCAGCCGCTGGGACAGGCAATCCTATGGCTACACCTTC.